Given below is one TCR beta chain in context. Antigen: not known. The sample originates from a study of cytomegalovirus exposure and HLA in healthy donors. Study-wide points: Most CMV-associated TCR beta chains were later found to appear HLA-restricted. One later analysis reportedly identified an Asian-associated ancestry cluster that showed fewer N-insertions than the approximately 600-donor mean.

V shed 6 bases, J shed 0 bases, and the junction held 12 bases outside the gene matches. The CDR3 contains 17 residues. Germline lookup yields CDR1 LGHNA and CDR2 YNFKEQ. 13 Jbeta primers and 60 Vbeta primers were used for the PCR. Sequencing was performed with immunoSEQ multiplex PCR; in TCRdb, only in-frame clones are kept and a portion is missing. This sample has roughly 120,000 clones, with about 68% found just once. The origin of this receptor is a woman between 45 and 65 years old in good health and CMV-seropositive. Sequences were obtained from PBMCs. The chain is built from TRBV4-2 and TRBJ2-5; 8 bases line up with TRBD1. CDR3: CASRQSRTGGDQETQYF. CDR3 sequence (DNA): TGTGCCAGCAGGCAAAGCCGAACAGGGGGTGACCAAGAGACCCAGTACTTC.